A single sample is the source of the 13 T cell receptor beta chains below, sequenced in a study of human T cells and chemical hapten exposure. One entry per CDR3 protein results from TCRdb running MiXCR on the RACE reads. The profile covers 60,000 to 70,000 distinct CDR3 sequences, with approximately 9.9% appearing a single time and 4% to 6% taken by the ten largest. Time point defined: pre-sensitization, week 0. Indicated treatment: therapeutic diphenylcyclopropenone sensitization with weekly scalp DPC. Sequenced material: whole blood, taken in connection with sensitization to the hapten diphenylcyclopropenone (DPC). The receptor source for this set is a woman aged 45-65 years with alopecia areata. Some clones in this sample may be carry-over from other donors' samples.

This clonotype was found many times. The CDR3 DNA reads as TGTGCCAGCAGGGTAACAGGGTCAGGAGACACCGGGGAGCTGTTTTTT. The encoded protein is CASRVTGSGDTGELFF. The V and J genes are TRBV7-6 and TRBJ2-2, with D possibly TRBD1 on 6 matching bases. Trimming stripped 6 bases from V and 3 bases from J, with 17 bases between. CDR1 SGHVS and CDR2 FNYEAQ come from the germline V gene. The CDR3 extends over 16 amino acids.

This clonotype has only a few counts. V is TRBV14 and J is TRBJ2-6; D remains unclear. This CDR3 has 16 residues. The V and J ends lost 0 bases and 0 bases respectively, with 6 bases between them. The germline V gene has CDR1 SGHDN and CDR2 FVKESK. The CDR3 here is CASSQDLRSGANVLTF. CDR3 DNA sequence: TGTGCCAGCAGCCAAGATCTCCGCTCTGGGGCCAACGTCCTGACTTTC.

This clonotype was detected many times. The CDR3 reads CASSLMETQYF. The CDR3 region has the DNA TGTGCCAGCAGCTTGATGGAGACCCAGTACTTC. The V gene is TRBV5-4, the J gene TRBJ2-5; D gene unclear. The CDR3 sequence is 11 residues long. CDR1 and CDR2 from the germline V gene are SGHNT and YYREEE (reference sequence). V shed 1 base and J shed 5 bases, with 3 bases lying between them. Using reference TRBV5-4 and TRBJ2-5 for the parts outside the CDR3, the full variable domain is ETGVTQSPTHLIKTRGQQVTLRCSSQSGHNTVSWYQQALGQGPQFIFQYYREEENGRGNFPPRFSGLQFPNYSSELNVNALELDDSALYLCASSLMETQYFGPGTRLLVL.

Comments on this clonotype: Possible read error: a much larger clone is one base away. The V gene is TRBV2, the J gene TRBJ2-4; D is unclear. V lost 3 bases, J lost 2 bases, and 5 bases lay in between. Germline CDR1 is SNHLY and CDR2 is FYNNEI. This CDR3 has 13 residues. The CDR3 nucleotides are TGTGCCAGCAGTGAGGGGACCAAAAACATTCAGTACTTC. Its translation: CASSEGTKNIQYF. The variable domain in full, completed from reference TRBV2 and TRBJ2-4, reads EPEVTQTPSHQVTQMGQEVILRCVPISNHLYFYWYRQILGQKVEFLVSFYNNEISEKSEIFDDQFSVERPDGSNFTLKIRSTKLEDSAMYFCASSEGTKNIQYFGAGTRLSVL.

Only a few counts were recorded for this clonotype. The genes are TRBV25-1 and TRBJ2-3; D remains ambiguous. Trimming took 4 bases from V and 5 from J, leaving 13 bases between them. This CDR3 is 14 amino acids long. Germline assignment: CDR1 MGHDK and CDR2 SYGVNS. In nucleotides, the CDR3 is TGTGCCAGCAGTGGCGCCGGAAGAGGAGATACGCAGTATTTT. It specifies CASSGAGRGDTQYF.

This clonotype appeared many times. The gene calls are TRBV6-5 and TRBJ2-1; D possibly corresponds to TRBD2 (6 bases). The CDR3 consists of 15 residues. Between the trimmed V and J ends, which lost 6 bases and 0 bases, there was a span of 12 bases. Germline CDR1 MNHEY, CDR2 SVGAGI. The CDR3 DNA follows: TGTGCCAGCAGGACCGGGACTTACTCCTACAATGAGCAGTTCTTC. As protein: CASRTGTYSYNEQFF.

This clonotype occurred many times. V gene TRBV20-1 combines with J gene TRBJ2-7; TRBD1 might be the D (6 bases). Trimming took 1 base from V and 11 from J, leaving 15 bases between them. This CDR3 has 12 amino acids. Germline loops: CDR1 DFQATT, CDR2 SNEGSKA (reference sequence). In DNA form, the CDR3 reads TGCAGTGCTAGAGTAGGTGTACAGGGAAAGTACTTC. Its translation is CSARVGVQGKYF.

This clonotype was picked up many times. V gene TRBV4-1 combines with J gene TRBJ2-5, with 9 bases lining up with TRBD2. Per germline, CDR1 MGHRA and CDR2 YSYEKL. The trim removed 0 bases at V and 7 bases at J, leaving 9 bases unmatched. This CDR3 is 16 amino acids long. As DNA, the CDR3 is TGCGCCAGCAGCCAAGAGTCTAGCGGGGCCGCCACGACCCAGTACTTC. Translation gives CASSQESSGAATTQYF.

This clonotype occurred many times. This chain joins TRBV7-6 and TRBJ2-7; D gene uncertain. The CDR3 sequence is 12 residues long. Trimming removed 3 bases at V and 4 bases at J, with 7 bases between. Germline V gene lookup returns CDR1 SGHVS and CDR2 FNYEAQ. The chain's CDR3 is CASSFGDYEQYF. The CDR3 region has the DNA TGTGCCAGCAGCTTTGGGGATTACGAGCAGTACTTC.

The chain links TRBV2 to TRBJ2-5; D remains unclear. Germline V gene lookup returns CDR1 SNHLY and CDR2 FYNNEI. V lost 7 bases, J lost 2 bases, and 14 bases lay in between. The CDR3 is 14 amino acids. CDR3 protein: CASTTEQIQETQYF. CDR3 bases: TGTGCCAGCACCACGGAGCAGATTCAAGAGACCCAGTACTTC.

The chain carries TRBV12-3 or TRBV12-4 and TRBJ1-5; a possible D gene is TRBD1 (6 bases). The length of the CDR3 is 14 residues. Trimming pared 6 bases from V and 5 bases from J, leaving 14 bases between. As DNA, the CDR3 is TGTGCCAGCAGGCCGGACGGGGGGCATCAGCCCCAGCATTTT. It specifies CASRPDGGHQPQHF.

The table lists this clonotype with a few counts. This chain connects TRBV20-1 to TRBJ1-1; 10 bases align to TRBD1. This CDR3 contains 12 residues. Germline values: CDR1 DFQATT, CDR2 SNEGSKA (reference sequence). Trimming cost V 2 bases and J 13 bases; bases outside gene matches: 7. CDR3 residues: CSARPDRGQVFF. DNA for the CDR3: TGCAGTGCTAGACCTGACAGGGGGCAGGTTTTCTTT.

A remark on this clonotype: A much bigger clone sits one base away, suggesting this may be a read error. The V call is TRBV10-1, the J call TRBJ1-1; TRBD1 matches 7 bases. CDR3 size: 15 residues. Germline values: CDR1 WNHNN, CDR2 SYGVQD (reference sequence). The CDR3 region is CASRRTGRGHTEALF. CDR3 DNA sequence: TGCGCCAGCAGGCGGACGGGGAGGGGGCACACTGAAGCTTTATTT.